This T cell receptor (beta chain) was captured in a study of OX40 agonist ivuxolimab in advanced cancers. The CDR3 is made up of 13 amino acids. Germline CDR1 SGHTA, CDR2 FQGNSA. Only in-frame clones appear in the TCRdb table, and some are missing; sequencing was by immunoSEQ multiplex PCR. The sample lists 40,000 to 55,000 clones; 75% to 85% were seen once. This clonotype was sampled from an adult with an advanced solid tumor such as melanoma, head and neck, liver or kidney cancer. Sequencing used CD4+ or CD8+ T cells sorted from blood, obtained in a trial of the OX40 agonist ivuxolimab. The V gene is TRBV7-2, the J gene TRBJ2-5; 7 positions agree with TRBD1. The better agreement between TRBJ2-7 and the DNA end casts doubt on the J call. The CDR3, as DNA: TGTGCCAGCAGCCCACAGGGGATCCACGAGCAGTACTTC. Amino acid sequence: CASSPQGIHEQYF.